A selection of T cell receptor beta chains follows, all from one sample in a study of Graves' ophthalmopathy and Graves' hyperthyroidism. Using its own MiXCR run on the multiplex PCR reads, TCRdb lists one record per CDR3 protein. The sample lists approximately 700,000 distinct CDR3 sequences; roughly 41% were seen once. The sequencing input was peripheral blood. These receptors all come from an adult man with Graves' ophthalmopathy. Both conserved end residues are part of each CDR3. The order of the fields is CDR3 protein, V gene.

CASSLDGSAGEQYF TRBV5-1
CASSVRDSRTYGYTF TRBV7-4
CASSSPSSSYEQYF TRBV4-2
CASSRTGLAFGEQYF TRBV5-1
CAIKSGQLNTEAFF TRBV10-3
CASSLGLVNEQFF TRBV5-5
CASSQQGETTNEKLFF TRBV4-3
CAWYRVRYTEAFF TRBV30
CASSFTTDRSLPPTNEKLFF TRBV7-9
CASTVTQYF TRBV7-3
CASSQDVGGYEQYF TRBV4-3
CASRPTSGTAYGYTF TRBV12-3/TRBV12-4
CATRWDRGEAEAFF TRBV6-6
CASSQVVGGEQFF TRBV14
CASSLRWNTEAFF TRBV7-9
CASSQVAKETQYF TRBV4-1
CASSERVGVTNTEAFF TRBV10-3
CASRRMNTEAFF TRBV7-8
CAISGGSRESYEQYF TRBV10-3
CASLGQGNTEAFF TRBV25-1
CATSRAGGVAGELYF TRBV24-1
CASSYRGDNQPQHF TRBV19
CSVGVRDRGYQETQYF TRBV29-1
CASSLVISSGHYEQYF TRBV7-8
CASSLIRTGATEAFF TRBV6-6
CASSSRDNQPQHF TRBV12-3/TRBV12-4
CASSPWTGTYEQYF TRBV7-8
CASRPPRGAEAFF TRBV12-3/TRBV12-4
CAASMGDYNSPLHF TRBV15
CASSWGGAYGYTF TRBV11-2
CSSLDRGLTGGYTF TRBV29-1
CASSQEEDLMNTGELFF TRBV4-3
CASSRGSGPTGELFF TRBV11-1
CASSPGVAGNQPQHF TRBV12-3/TRBV12-4
CASSQTTGPYGYTF TRBV5-1
CASSQEGKVEQYF TRBV3-1
CASSFGFPNYGYTF TRBV5-6
CATSVFSPGQGDVYTF TRBV24-1
CASRFTGTSGHTF TRBV7-9
CASGGDYSYNEQFF TRBV25-1
CASSLTARNTEAFF TRBV5-8
CASSDAGSYEQYF TRBV6-1
CRPLRSADANF TRBV20-1
CASSMLDSDYGYTF TRBV19
CASSPGGADTQYF TRBV7-9
CAISDRDRDYEQYF TRBV10-3
CDSSRGHNTEAFF TRBV7-9
CSAAPGRYTEAFF TRBV20-1
CASSQETAWGEQYF TRBV4-2
CASRTQGF TRBV19
CSASSGYNSPLHF TRBV20-1
CASSIFLSYNQPQHF TRBV19
CASSPMGRSTEAFF TRBV14
CSGTSGGVGEQYF TRBV29-1
CASVAPGLNTEAFF TRBV25-1
CSARGQNNQPRHF TRBV20-1
CASSQRLAGSSYEQYF TRBV5-6
CSARSQQGPNTEAFF TRBV20-1